This TCR beta chain originates from a study of shared clonotypes between healthy human individuals. Sequenced by immunoSEQ multiplex PCR; TCRdb stores in-frame clones only, minus some. The sample carries about 550,000 clones, around 95% recorded once. CD45RO-negative CD8 cells positively selected for CCR7 made up the naive population, which excluded terminally differentiated effector memory CD45RA+ cells. The source of this sequence is a woman in her 30s in good health. Sequencing was carried out using naive CD8+ T cells sorted from blood.

DNA for the CDR3: TGTGCCAGCAGTGAAGCAAGTCAAGAAGCTTTCTTT. Translated: CASSEASQEAFF. This chain links TRBV2 with TRBJ1-1; D gene ambiguous. Trimming pared 0 bases from V and 8 bases from J, leaving 7 bases between. CDR3 length: 12 residues. Germline V lookup: CDR1 SNHLY, CDR2 FYNNEI.